The 26 T cell receptor beta chains below come from one sample, sequenced in a study of T cell responses to AZD1222 COVID-19 vaccine. The table came from immunoSEQ multiplex PCR; TCRdb's copy has only in-frame clones and leaves some out. Among tens of thousands of clones listed, 85% were seen once. The sample consisted of peripheral blood, taken on day 0 of AZD1222 vaccination. The origin of the receptors is an adult in good health.

The chain joins TRBV30 to TRBJ1-1; D might be TRBD1 (6 bases). Trimming left V 2 bases short and J 1 base short, with 17 bases between. CDR1 is GTSNPN and CDR2 is SVGIG in the germline V gene (reference sequence). The CDR3 runs to 16 residues. The CDR3: CAWSPRGGRRNTEAFF. The CDR3 DNA reads TGTGCCTGGAGTCCTAGGGGGGGCCGGAGGAACACTGAAGCTTTCTTT.

This sequence joins TRBV27 and TRBJ1-2, with D unresolved. Germline V CDR1 and CDR2: MNHEY, SMNVEV (reference sequence). The CDR3 spans 14 residues. V was cut by 5 bases and J by 6 bases, with 16 bases left in between. The CDR3 reads CASSPVGLTDGYTF. CDR3 coding DNA: TGTGCCAGCAGTCCCGTGGGCCTCACGGATGGCTACACCTTC.

The V call is TRBV10-2, the J call TRBJ1-1; D gene uncertain. CDR1 and CDR2 (germline): WSHSY, SAAADI. V lost 2 bases and J lost 5, with 9 bases in between. This CDR3 is 13 amino acids long. CDR3 sequence: CASSEQWGTEAFF. The CDR3 DNA is TGCGCCAGCAGTGAGCAGTGGGGAACTGAAGCTTTCTTT.

V and J are TRBV19 and TRBJ2-2; D possibly corresponds to TRBD2 (5 bases). Trimming pared 5 bases from V and 0 bases from J, leaving 13 bases between. This CDR3 spans 16 amino acids. The V gene's germline CDR1 is LNHDA and CDR2 SQIVND (reference sequence). CDR3 sequence: CASSPYRGTNTGELFF. The DNA of the CDR3 is TGTGCCAGTAGTCCTTACCGGGGAACGAACACCGGGGAGCTGTTTTTT. Drawing the rest from reference TRBV19 and TRBJ2-2, the complete variable domain is DGGITQSPKYLFRKEGQNVTLSCEQNLNHDAMYWYRQDPGQGLRLIYYSQIVNDFQKGDIAEGYSVSREKKESFPLTVTSAQKNPTAFYLCASSPYRGTNTGELFFGEGSRLTVL.

The CDR3 loop is CSATPGVRETQYF. CDR3 DNA sequence: TGCAGCGCCACCCCCGGAGTGAGAGAGACCCAGTACTTC. This chain links TRBV29-1 with TRBJ2-5; no clear D gene. V was cut by 7 bases and J by 4 bases, with 16 bases left in between. From germline, CDR1 is SQVTM and CDR2 ANQGSEA. There are 13 residues in the CDR3.

The chain couples TRBV2 to TRBJ1-2, with 7 bases fitting TRBD1. The junction had 3 bases not matched to a gene; V was cut back by 3 bases and J by 8 bases. The germline CDR1 and CDR2 sequences are SNHLY and FYNNEI. This CDR3 is 12 amino acids long. Written as DNA, the CDR3 is TGTGCCAGCAGTGAGACAGGGAGCGGCTACACCTTC. Protein sequence: CASSETGSGYTF.

This clone has just a few counts. J is TRBJ2-1 and V is TRBV10-2, with D uncertain. The V gene's germline CDR1 is WSHSY and CDR2 SAAADI. V lost 4 bases, J lost 7 bases, and 14 bases lay in between. The CDR3 consists of 14 residues. As DNA, the CDR3 is TGCGCCAGCAGTGCCACGACATCCTGGAATGAGCAGTTCTTC. Its protein is CASSATTSWNEQFF.

CDR3: CASSIVPEGEQFF. In nucleotides, the CDR3 is TGTGCCAGTAGTATAGTACCAGAGGGTGAGCAGTTCTTC. J is TRBJ2-1 and V is TRBV19; a possible D gene is TRBD2 (5 bases). Germline V gene sequence: CDR1 LNHDA, CDR2 SQIVND (reference sequence). Trimming removed 1 base from V and 9 bases from J, with 10 bases in between. The CDR3 covers 13 residues.

The CDR3 reads CASSPRTGVNTEAFF. In nucleotides, the CDR3 is TGTGCCAGCAGCCCAAGGACAGGGGTGAACACTGAAGCTTTCTTT. The rearrangement links TRBV5-4 to TRBJ1-1, with 9 bases that match TRBD1. This CDR3 contains 15 residues. V gave up 4 bases and J gave up 0 bases; unmatched junction bases: 4. The V gene's germline CDR1 is SGHNT and CDR2 YYREEE (reference sequence).

V gene TRBV25-1 combines with J gene TRBJ1-5, with 9 bases that match TRBD1. With 6 bases clipped from V and 6 bases from J, the junction kept 3 bases outside the gene matches. The CDR3 spans 13 residues. In germline, CDR1 is MGHDK, CDR2 SYGVNS. DNA for the CDR3: TGTGCCAGCAGGGGGACAGGGATTCAGCCCCAGCATTTT. The encoded protein is CASRGTGIQPQHF. The complete variable domain, with remaining parts taken from reference TRBV25-1 and TRBJ1-5, reads EADIYQTPRYLVIGTGKKITLECSQTMGHDKMYWYQQDPGMELHLIHYSYGVNSTEKGDLSSESTVSRIRTEHFPLTLESARPSHTSQYLCASRGTGIQPQHFGDGTRLSIL.

This chain links TRBV6-6 with TRBJ2-7, with D maybe TRBD2 (6 bases). Germline CDR1 reads MNHNY; CDR2 reads SVGAGI (reference sequence). This CDR3 comprises 14 residues. V was cut by 6 bases and J by 3 bases, with 15 bases left in between. The DNA of the CDR3 is TGTGCCAGCAGAAACTCGGGACTTATCTACGAGCAGTACTTC. Its translation: CASRNSGLIYEQYF.

This clone has only one observation. J is TRBJ1-1 and V is TRBV6-5; TRBD1 matches at 8 bases. Germline V gene sequence: CDR1 MNHEY, CDR2 SVGAGI. J gave up 0 bases and V 11 bases, and 11 bases lay outside the gene matches. The CDR3 totals 15 residues. The CDR3 spells CAGERGTGVNTEAFF. The CDR3 DNA follows: TGTGCCGGGGAACGCGGGACAGGAGTGAACACTGAAGCTTTCTTT.

This clone is labeled as large. This sequence joins TRBV6-5 and TRBJ2-4, with D possibly being TRBD1 (6 bases). This CDR3 contains 14 residues. The V end was cut by 2 bases, the J end by 8 bases, with 13 bases between. Germline V gene data show CDR1 as MNHEY and CDR2 as SVGAGI. The CDR3 DNA sequence: TGTGCCAGCAGTTACACAACAGGGTCAGACATTCAGTACTTC. Translation gives CASSYTTGSDIQYF.

The chain's CDR3 is CASSPPTAPGSYEQYF. The CDR3 nucleotides are TGTGCCAGCTCACCCCCGACCGCCCCAGGTTCCTACGAGCAGTACTTC. This sequence joins TRBV18 and TRBJ2-7, with no clear D. Trimming stripped 3 bases from V and 1 base from J, with 16 bases between. The CDR3 runs 16 residues. The germline V gene encodes CDR1 KGHSH and CDR2 LQKENI.

The chain combines TRBV4-2 with TRBJ1-6, with 7 bases that match TRBD1. The length of the CDR3 is 16 residues. Germline assignment: CDR1 LGHNA and CDR2 YNFKEQ. J gave up 10 bases and V 0 bases, and 9 bases lay outside the gene matches. The CDR3 coding sequence is TGTGCCAGCAGCCAAGAAGCAGTACAGGGGTACTCACCCCTCCACTTT. Translation: CASSQEAVQGYSPLHF.

This chain connects TRBV18 to TRBJ1-2; no clear D gene. Germline V CDR1 and CDR2: KGHSH, LQKENI. This CDR3 contains 16 residues. V was cut by 5 bases and J by 2 bases, with 18 bases left in between. The CDR3 DNA is TGTGCCAGCTCATATGAGTACAGTGCGCCGAACTATGGCTACACCTTC. Amino acids: CASSYEYSAPNYGYTF.

The chain uses TRBV4-1 and TRBJ1-6; D gene uncertain. V lost 2 bases and J 10 bases, leaving 15 bases between the germline ends. Germline V gives CDR1 MGHRA, CDR2 YSYEKL. The CDR3 sequence is 15 residues long. The DNA of the CDR3 is TGCGCCAGCAGCCAAATGCGGGGTACGAGCTCACCCCTCCACTTT. Protein sequence: CASSQMRGTSSPLHF.

The rearrangement joins TRBV7-9 to TRBJ2-1; TRBD2 agrees at 7 bases. The V gene end was trimmed by 5 bases and the J gene end by 3 bases; junction bases not matched to a gene: 10. The CDR3 spans 16 residues. Looked up from germline, CDR1 is SEHNR and CDR2 is FQNEAQ (reference sequence). CDR3: CASSPTGGAVYNEQFF. The CDR3 coding sequence is TGTGCCAGCAGCCCTACGGGGGGAGCTGTCTACAATGAGCAGTTCTTC.

This chain joins TRBV10-2 and TRBJ1-1; no reliable D call. The CDR3 runs to 15 residues. CDR1 and CDR2 (germline): WSHSY, SAAADI. Trimming pared 3 bases from V and 3 bases from J, leaving 14 bases between. CDR3 DNA: TGCGCCAGCAGTGAAGCGTTCTTAGCGCACACTGAAGCTTTCTTT. Encoded protein: CASSEAFLAHTEAFF.

The chain has TRBV6-5 and TRBJ1-2; possibly TRBD1 for D (5 bases). The germline V and J ends were trimmed by 2 bases and 3 bases, with 10 bases remaining between them. Germline V gives CDR1 MNHEY, CDR2 SVGAGI. The CDR3 sequence is 14 residues long. For the CDR3, the DNA is TGTGCCAGCAGTTACAGGACAAGTGACTATGGCTACACCTTC. Protein sequence: CASSYRTSDYGYTF.

The chain recombines TRBV7-9 with TRBJ1-3; D perhaps matches TRBD1 (5 bases). The CDR3 length is 13 residues. The germline V gene encodes CDR1 SEHNR and CDR2 FQNEAQ (reference sequence). Trimming pared 5 bases from V and 2 bases from J, leaving 7 bases between. The CDR3, as DNA: TGTGCCAGCAGCACAGGCCCTGGAAACACCATATATTTT. It yields the protein CASSTGPGNTIYF.

The chain recombines TRBV12-5 with TRBJ2-3, with D maybe TRBD1 (6 bases). Trimming cost V 4 bases and J 3 bases, with 11 bases left between them. There are 14 residues in the CDR3. CDR1 is LGHNT and CDR2 is FRNRAP in the germline V gene. The CDR3 sequence is CASGSGQHTDTQYF. The DNA for the CDR3 is TGTGCTAGTGGTTCTGGACAGCATACAGATACGCAGTATTTT.

This clone was detected only once. The CDR3 is CSPAANTEAFF. For the CDR3, the DNA is TGCAGTCCGGCCGCGAACACTGAAGCTTTCTTT. This chain joins TRBV20-1 and TRBJ1-1, with unresolved D. The V end was cut by 8 bases, the J end by 1 base, with 8 bases between. The CDR3 has 11 amino acids. Germline V gives CDR1 DFQATT, CDR2 SNEGSKA (reference sequence).

The genes are TRBV5-1 and TRBJ2-3; 9 nucleotides line up with TRBD2. V lost 0 bases to trimming and J lost 4 bases; unmatched junction nucleotides: 3. This CDR3 comprises 15 residues. In germline, CDR1 is SGHRS, CDR2 YFSETQ. For the CDR3, the DNA is TGCGCCAGCAGCTTGGCGGCTAGCGGGGCAGATACGCAGTATTTT. Amino acid sequence: CASSLAASGADTQYF.

V is TRBV13 and J is TRBJ2-7; a weak D match, TRBD2 (6 bases). V gave up 2 bases and J gave up 1 base, with 12 bases separating them. Per the germline V gene, CDR1 is PRHDT and CDR2 is FYEKMQ (reference sequence). This CDR3 is 15 amino acids long. Here the CDR3 reads CASSLLGGLSYEQYF. CDR3 in DNA: TGTGCCAGCAGCTTACTAGGAGGGTTGTCCTACGAGCAGTACTTC.

This clone has only one observation. The CDR3 DNA reads as TGTGCCAGCAGCCCTTCAGGGATTGTTGGCTACACCTTC. Amino acid sequence: CASSPSGIVGYTF. The V call is TRBV6-4, the J call TRBJ1-2; weak D call: TRBD1 (5 bases). Germline-derived CDR1 and CDR2 are MRHNA and SNTAGT. The CDR3 consists of 13 residues. The V end was cut by 6 bases, the J end by 7 bases, with 15 bases between.